Listed below are T cell receptor beta chains from one sample, sequenced in a study of blood T cell repertoires in COVID-19. Sequencing was performed with immunoSEQ multiplex PCR; in TCRdb, only in-frame clones are kept and a portion is missing. The table lists nearly 200,000 clones, roughly 81% of them singletons. Sequencing input: peripheral blood. These receptors came from a woman in her seventies with active or convalescent COVID-19. The CDR3 runs from the conserved cysteine through the conserved F or W. A D gene is named only where the DNA matches it firmly. Clone size, where shown, is once, few, many, or a class for clones that have expanded.

D gene | J gene | clone size | V gene | CDR3 protein | CDR3 DNA
. | TRBJ1-6 | . | TRBV14 | CASSGQFYNSPLHF | TGTGCCAGCAGCGGACAGTTCTATAATTCACCCCTCCACTTT
. | TRBJ1-2 | . | TRBV18 | CASSPGLYYGYTF | TGTGCCAGCTCTCCGGGTCTTTATTATGGCTACACCTTC
TRBD1 | TRBJ2-2 | . | TRBV7-9 | CASSLVSGGTHTGELFF | TGTGCCAGCAGCTTAGTATCAGGGGGCACCCACACCGGGGAGCTGTTTTTT
. | TRBJ1-2 | . | TRBV6-5 | CASRIRANYGYTF | TGTGCCAGCAGAATCAGGGCGAACTATGGCTACACCTTC
TRBD1 | TRBJ2-7 | . | TRBV25-1 | CASSEWTGPTYEQYF | TGTGCCAGCAGTGAATGGACAGGGCCGACCTACGAGCAGTACTTC
TRBD2 | TRBJ2-1 | . | TRBV2 | CAGAGEANEQFF | TGTGCCGGAGCGGGAGAAGCCAATGAGCAGTTCTTC
TRBD2 | TRBJ2-3 | . | TRBV10-2 | CASSVSGGTDTQYF | TGCGCCAGCAGTGTTAGCGGGGGAACAGATACGCAGTATTTT
. | TRBJ2-2 | . | TRBV19 | CASSLQGKSDTGELFF | TGTGCCAGTAGTCTGCAGGGGAAGTCGGACACCGGGGAGCTGTTTTTT
. | TRBJ2-7 | . | TRBV6-5 | CASSYFASETGYEQYF | TGTGCCAGCAGTTACTTCGCCTCAGAGACAGGTTACGAGCAGTACTTC
TRBD2 | TRBJ2-1 | . | TRBV3-1/TRBV3-2 | CASSLTPGTSGPPYNEQFF | TGTGCCAGCAGCCTTACTCCCGGGACTAGCGGCCCCCCCTACAATGAGCAGTTCTTC
. | TRBJ1-4 | . | TRBV6-5 | CASSYTQTGSGEKLFF | TGTGCCAGCAGCTACACACAAACAGGGAGTGGTGAAAAACTGTTTTTT
. | TRBJ1-1 | . | TRBV9 | CASSEDSVTEAFF | TGTGCCAGCAGCGAAGACAGCGTCACTGAAGCTTTCTTT
. | TRBJ2-2 | . | TRBV5-1 | CASSLIGGLNTGELFF | TGCGCCAGCAGCTTGATCGGCGGGTTAAACACCGGGGAGCTGTTTTTT
. | TRBJ1-6 | few | TRBV3-1/TRBV3-2 | CASSQAVRDSPLHF | TGTGCCAGCAGCCAAGCGGTCCGCGATTCACCCCTCCACTTT
. | TRBJ2-3 | . | TRBV5-4 | CASSSGTNGGTDTQYF | TGTGCCAGCAGCTCTGGGACCAATGGGGGGACAGATACGCAGTATTTT
. | TRBJ2-1 | . | TRBV21-1 | CASSKNSSGFNEQFF | TGTGCCAGCAGCAAAAATAGTAGCGGGTTCAATGAGCAGTTCTTC
TRBD1 | TRBJ1-2 | . | TRBV9 | CASSDRTGDGYTF | TGTGCCAGCAGCGACAGGACAGGGGACGGCTACACCTTC
. | TRBJ1-2 | few | TRBV6-1 | CASSEVRGLSYTF | TGTGCCAGCAGTGAAGTACGGGGTTTGAGCTACACCTTC